This record concerns one TCR beta chain sequence. Its antigen is currently unknown. Sequenced by immunoSEQ multiplex PCR; TCRdb stores in-frame clones only, minus some. Of roughly 60,000 clones in the sample, 75% to 85% are singletons; the top ten hold 5% to 8%. Time point described: week 23, last vaccination. Doses consisted of 300 ug of mutant IDH1 20-mer peptide each, paired with topical imiquimod. The CDR3 is 17 residues long. Germline V CDR1 and CDR2: MGHRA, YSYEKL. The V gene end was trimmed by 1 base and the J gene end by 2 bases; junction bases not matched to a gene: 7. This record comes from a study of a mutant IDH1 vaccine in newly diagnosed glioma.

The V and J genes are TRBV4-1 and TRBJ2-4, with 8 bases lining up with TRBD2. Specimen: PBMCs, collected from a glioma patient whose treatment included an IDH1 peptide vaccine. The receptor was derived from a man between 40 and 49 years old with glioma. The CDR3 nucleotides read TGCGCCAGCAGCCAAGCCACCGGGGGGGGCACCAAAAACATTCAGTACTTC. Protein: CASSQATGGGTKNIQYF.